The rows below give T cell receptor beta chains drawn from one sample of a study of type 1 regulatory T cells. TCRdb reprocessed the reads with MiXCR, giving one entry per CDR3 protein. This table has some 6,200 distinct CDR3 sequences, 27% appearing once. Which antigens these TCRs recognize remains unknown. The sequenced sample consisted of cultured T cells, either the whole culture or a sorted T cell fraction (not recorded which). Receptors originate from a human donor in good health. The conserved cysteine and the conserved F or W are not part of the CDR3 here. The order of the fields is J gene, V gene, CDR3 protein.

TRBJ2-5,TRBV29-1,SGGTYQETQY
TRBJ1-5,TRBV6-6,ASNPQYNQPQH
TRBJ2-2,TRBV7-3,ASSRGLAGNTGELF
TRBJ2-7,TRBV27,ASSLRGEQY
TRBJ2-5,TRBV20-1,SASSDQETQY
TRBJ1-4,TRBV5-6,ASSLVGRATNEKLF
TRBJ1-1,TRBV5-1,ASSSDGQNTEAF
TRBJ2-7,TRBV7-6,ASSPGPPLNEQY
TRBJ2-7,TRBV27,ASSSSTGPYEQY
TRBJ2-5,TRBV19,ASKSLGRQETQY
TRBJ2-7,TRBV2,ASSQDTYEQY
TRBJ1-1,TRBV5-1,ASSSAPPNTEAF
TRBJ2-3,TRBV29-1,SVRLAFDTQY
TRBJ2-5,TRBV18,ASSPNWDSQETQY
TRBJ2-3,TRBV18,ASSPLRTDTQY
TRBJ2-7,TRBV12-3/TRBV12-4,ASSSPRTSRYEQY
TRBJ1-1,TRBV29-1,SVRRSPTRADTEAF
TRBJ1-5,TRBV2,ASSEALWGNYQPQH
TRBJ2-3,TRBV19,ASSTRDSTDTQY
TRBJ2-3,TRBV27,ASSLSGLPTDTQY
TRBJ1-6,TRBV20-1,SARDETSSYNSPLH
TRBJ2-3,TRBV4-2,ASQETKRTDTQY
TRBJ2-3,TRBV30,AWSSGNTQY
TRBJ2-1,TRBV5-1,ASSLVGDGNEQF
TRBJ2-1,TRBV5-5,ASSAGPYNEQF
TRBJ2-7,TRBV9,ASSVGYSPFYEQY
TRBJ1-4,TRBV28,ASSQGSQGREKLF
TRBJ2-1,TRBV25-1,ASRRGYNEQF
TRBJ2-1,TRBV5-1,ASTHPTSGINNEQF
TRBJ2-5,TRBV12-3/TRBV12-4,ASWGQRDQETQY
TRBJ2-3,TRBV29-1,SVPPAVDTQY
TRBJ1-4,TRBV12-3/TRBV12-4,ASSRQGLNEKLF
TRBJ2-1,TRBV12-3/TRBV12-4,ASSPGQGWNEQF
TRBJ2-3,TRBV10-3,AISGPAASTDTQY
TRBJ1-1,TRBV5-1,ASSLNTGERTEAF
TRBJ1-2,TRBV7-3,ASSMSGALEGGYT
TRBJ2-7,TRBV18,ASSPTPGDAEQY
TRBJ2-7,TRBV20-1,SARAGPYEQY
TRBJ2-3,TRBV6-2/TRBV6-3,ASSYSSRGGTDTQY
TRBJ1-2,TRBV11-2,ASSSRQGSTGGYT
TRBJ1-6,TRBV19,ASSIGSGQVNSPLH
TRBJ2-2,TRBV10-3,AISEQRTGELF
TRBJ2-7,TRBV5-1,ASSLRGPENEQY
TRBJ2-1,TRBV7-3,ASSPGTSGALGEQF
TRBJ2-2,TRBV5-1,ASSLDPDTGELF
TRBJ1-2,TRBV18,ASSSQGQGAGGYT
TRBJ2-5,TRBV18,ASSPQRETQY
TRBJ2-7,TRBV12-3/TRBV12-4,ASSSTSGGSEQY
TRBJ1-1,TRBV4-3,ASSGTANTEAF
TRBJ1-1,TRBV5-1,ASSRGGVNTEAF
TRBJ2-3,TRBV7-2,ASSPTGWTSGSLGTDTQY